This TCR beta chain was recovered during a study of a mutant IDH1 vaccine in newly diagnosed glioma. At the level of the study: Males made up 62.5% and females roughly 38% of treated patients, whose mean age was about 37 years. Radiotherapy, temozolomide, or both had been given previously, and both were given to most.

This CDR3 has 13 amino acids. V was pared by 5 bases and J by 4 bases, with 11 bases between. Germline CDR1 SGHTA, CDR2 FQGNSA. Repertoires were generated with immunoSEQ multiplex PCR, while TCRdb's copy carries only in-frame clones and drops some. The sample has 85,000 to 100,000 clones, about 90% seen once. Time point here: baseline, week 1 (first vaccination visit). Stated treatment: pre-vaccination baseline after standard-of-care therapy. Specimen: PBMCs, collected from a glioma patient treated with radiotherapy, temozolomide or both. This clonotype originated in a woman in her forties or fifties with glioma. The chain combines TRBV7-2 with TRBJ1-1; D is undetermined. As DNA, the CDR3 is TGTGCCAGCAGCCCCGGCGGCCTCACTGAAGCTTTCTTT. Encoded protein: CASSPGGLTEAFF.